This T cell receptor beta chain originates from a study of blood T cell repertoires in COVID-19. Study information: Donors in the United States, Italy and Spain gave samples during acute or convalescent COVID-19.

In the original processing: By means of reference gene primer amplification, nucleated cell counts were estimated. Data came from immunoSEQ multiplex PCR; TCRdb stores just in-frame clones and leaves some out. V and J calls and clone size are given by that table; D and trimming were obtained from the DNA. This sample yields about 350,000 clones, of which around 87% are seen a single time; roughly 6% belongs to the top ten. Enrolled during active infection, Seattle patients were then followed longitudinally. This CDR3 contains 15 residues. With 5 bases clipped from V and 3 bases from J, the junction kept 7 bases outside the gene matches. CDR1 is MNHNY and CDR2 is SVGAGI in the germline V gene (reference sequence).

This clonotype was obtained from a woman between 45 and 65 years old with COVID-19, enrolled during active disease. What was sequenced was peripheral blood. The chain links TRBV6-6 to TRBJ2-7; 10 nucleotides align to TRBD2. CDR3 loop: CASSDPGLAFYEQYF. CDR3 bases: TGTGCCAGCAGTGATCCGGGACTAGCGTTCTACGAGCAGTACTTC.